This T cell receptor beta chain was sequenced in a study of blood T cell repertoires in COVID-19. Across the study: Sources were T cells, B-cell-depleted T cells, or PBMCs; the material itself was cDNA or gDNA.

Authors' data handling: Cell counts per sample came from amplifying reference gene primers. Assay: immunoSEQ multiplex PCR; the TCRdb copy retains only in-frame clones and omits some. V and J calls and clone size follow that table, whereas D and trimming were derived from the DNA. The sample lists 190,000 or so clones; 87% were seen once. The V gene's germline CDR1 is MNHEY and CDR2 SMNVEV (reference sequence). The length of the CDR3 is 16 residues. The ends were cut back, 5 bases at V and 0 bases at J, with 16 bases in the middle. Sequenced material: PBMCs or T cells enriched from blood (not recorded which). The receptor comes from a woman aged 25-40 years who had recovered from COVID-19. The chain is built from TRBV27 and TRBJ1-2; D unresolved. CDR3 protein: CASSRSSAGPNYGYTF. CDR3 bases: TGTGCCAGCAGTAGGTCTTCAGCAGGCCCTAACTATGGCTACACCTTC.